Here is one T cell receptor (beta chain) with its context. These data come from a study of shared clonotypes between healthy human individuals. Data came from immunoSEQ multiplex PCR; TCRdb stores just in-frame clones and leaves some out. The sample carries just over 2,000,000 clones, 95% recorded once. Germline-derived CDR1 and CDR2 are LGHNT and FRNRAP. The V gene lost 0 bases and the J gene lost 4 bases, with 9 bases spanning the gap. The CDR3 is 14 residues long. The sequence was obtained from a young man in good health. What was sequenced was naive CD4+ T cells sorted from blood. As for subset: CD45RA+ positively selected. The V and J genes are TRBV12-5 and TRBJ1-1; perhaps TRBD1 as D (6 bases). As DNA, the CDR3 is TGTGCTAGTGGTTTGGTAACGACAGGCACTGAAGCTTTCTTT. The encoded protein is CASGLVTTGTEAFF.